This T cell receptor (beta chain) is from a study of CD8+CD57+ T cells in acquired aplastic anemia. Turning to the study itself: Sorted CD4+ and CD8+ cell DNA averaged around 3.5 ug.

Study-wide points: Overlapping CD8+ CDR3 repertoires of patients and controls contained 25 to 35 shared sequences.

Previously, flow cytometry had revealed CD8+CD57+ cell expansion in the patients chosen for sequencing. All patients had severe acquired aplastic anemia. The study sampled blood from patients who had received no therapy. Note on this clonotype: What it binds is unknown.

Germline lookup yields CDR1 SNHLY and CDR2 FYNNEI. V was pared by 2 bases and J by 3 bases, with 11 bases between. The CDR3 runs 15 residues. Genomic DNA provided the template from which TCR beta VDJ and CDR3 profiles were obtained. One entry per CDR3 protein results from TCRdb running MiXCR on the reads. The sample gives 220,000 or so distinct CDR3 sequences, less than 75% of which show up once; around three fifths is in the top ten. The sample taken for sequencing was sorted CD4+, CD8+, or CD8+CD57+ T cells (not recorded which) from PBMCs. The rearrangement joins TRBV2 to TRBJ1-5; D is ambiguous. This clonotype was obtained from a human donor with aplastic anemia. This chain's CDR3 is CASSEWSITNQPQHF. CDR3 nucleotides: TGTGCCAGCAGTGAATGGTCAATCACCAATCAGCCCCAGCATTTT.